This TCR beta chain originates from a study of vaccination effects on CD4 cells after COVID-19. Study as a whole: The median interval between the second dose and post-vaccine sampling was 72 days. Study outcomes and limitations: The study, lacking early post-infection timepoints, had few convalescent patients.

In the ViraFEST assay, antigen-specific CD4+ clonotypes were identified by expansion after peptide-pool stimulation. Isolation of CD4+ T cells took place after less than 12 days of culture. Of the BNT162b2 and mRNA-1273 vaccines, participants received two doses of one or the other. Among the vaccine recipients, none had a prior SARS-CoV-2 infection, and nucleocapsid antibodies were negative. On days 3 and 7, fresh IL-2 medium replaced half the medium. This CDR3 has 15 residues. CDR1 and CDR2 from the germline V gene are MNHEY and SMNVEV (reference sequence). V lost 3 bases, J lost 5 bases, and 7 bases stayed unmatched. TCRdb's copy holds only in-frame clones and misses some; the assay was immunoSEQ multiplex PCR. The sample yields under 30,000 clones, about 74% seen once. Comment on this clone: Its antigen is undetermined.

The rearrangement uses TRBV27 and TRBJ2-5; 9 bases match TRBD1. This TCR was sampled from a human donor who received a COVID-19 vaccine. The starting material was CD4+ T cells from PBMCs cultured with HCoV-OC43 spike peptides, obtained after COVID-19 vaccination. Subset indicated: HCoV-OC43 spike overlapping peptide pool stimulation. The CDR3 here is CASSFGTGTRETQYF. The CDR3 DNA is TGTGCCAGCAGTTTCGGGACAGGGACTCGGGAGACCCAGTACTTC.